This TCR beta chain was sequenced for a study of T cell repertoires in cytomegalovirus infection. Across the study: Public TCR beta signatures were indicative of both CMV infection and a matching HLA type.

Study findings and constraints: Ex vivo, HLA-C-restricted CMV-specific TCR beta clonotypes prevailed over the rest of the response. Summed frequency of public TCR beta families distinguished CMV carriers with the relevant HLA.

Germline V CDR1 and CDR2: SGHDN, FVKESK. This CDR3 has 13 amino acids. V was shortened by 3 bases and J by 8 bases, with 11 bases between the two germline ends. TCRdb re-analysed the reads in MiXCR, keeping a single row per CDR3 protein. Here the sample spans about 110,000 distinct CDR3 sequences, around 28% being singletons. For this clonotype: Its antigen remains unknown.

Sequencing was performed on CD8+ T cells from cultured PBMCs, taken from culture after CMV antigen stimulation. V is TRBV14 and J is TRBJ2-1; D unresolved. The sequence was collected from a human donor in good health (CMV status not recorded). Some clones in this sample may be carry-over from other donors' samples. Here the CDR3 DNA reads TGTGCCAGCAGCCAGAGCATGCGCGATGAGCAGTTCTTC. Translating gives CASSQSMRDEQFF.